This TCR beta chain originates from a study of patients and donors after allogeneic stem cell transplantation. This CDR3 is 13 amino acids long. V gave up 6 bases and J gave up 4 bases, with 12 bases separating them. Germline V gene sequence: CDR1 SQVTM, CDR2 ANQGSEA. A single record per CDR3 protein comes from TCRdb applying MiXCR to the RT-PCR reads. The table lists 200,000 to 250,000 distinct CDR3 sequences, roughly 38% of them singletons. The V call is TRBV29-1, the J call TRBJ2-2, with D possibly TRBD2 on 6 matching bases. The sample comprised blood, either unsorted or a sorted T cell fraction (not recorded which). This receptor was taken from a human donor who was either an allogeneic HSCT recipient or a stem cell or donor lymphocyte infusion donor (not recorded which). It is not recorded whose cells these are; they may come from a transplant donor. The CDR3 sequence: CSVSQGGTGELFF. As DNA, the CDR3 is TGCAGCGTGTCCCAGGGAGGCACCGGGGAGCTGTTTTTT.